The text below deals with one TCR beta chain. This clonotype was recorded at least ten times. Its antigen is still unknown. There are no base qualities to consult, and no much larger clone falls within one base. CDR1 and CDR2 (SEHNR, FQNEAQ) derive from the germline V gene (reference sequence). V is shortened by 0 bases, J by 3 bases, and the region joining them spans 14 bases. CDR3 length: 16 amino acids, cysteine to phenylalanine. Only the CDR3 DNA stays, 48 bases, in frame from base 1. The entry originates in a study of patients and donors after allogeneic stem cell transplantation (dated by TCRdb to about 2020). Libraries were built with RT-PCR. TCRdb names NextSeq 550 as the instrument used. TCRdb cleaned the public reads at Q25 with fastp, built clones with MiXCR and kept in-frame beta chains. Each entry merges the rows of one CDR3 protein and shows their most common DNA and genes. The sample profile shows approximately 90,000 distinct CDR3 sequences; less than 5% of them were found once. The top ten hold around 2.6% of the sample.

The rearrangement joined TRBV7-9 to TRBJ2-5; the D gene identity is not certain. The sequence came from a human donor who was either an allogeneic HSCT recipient or a stem cell or donor lymphocyte infusion donor (not recorded which). It is not recorded whose cells these are; they may come from a transplant donor. Sequencing was carried out using blood, either unsorted or a sorted T cell fraction (not recorded which). The DNA sequence is given as TGTGCCAGCAGCTTAGCCGGAGTACCAACCGAAGAGACCCAGTACTTC. This sequence encodes CASSLAGVPTEETQYF.